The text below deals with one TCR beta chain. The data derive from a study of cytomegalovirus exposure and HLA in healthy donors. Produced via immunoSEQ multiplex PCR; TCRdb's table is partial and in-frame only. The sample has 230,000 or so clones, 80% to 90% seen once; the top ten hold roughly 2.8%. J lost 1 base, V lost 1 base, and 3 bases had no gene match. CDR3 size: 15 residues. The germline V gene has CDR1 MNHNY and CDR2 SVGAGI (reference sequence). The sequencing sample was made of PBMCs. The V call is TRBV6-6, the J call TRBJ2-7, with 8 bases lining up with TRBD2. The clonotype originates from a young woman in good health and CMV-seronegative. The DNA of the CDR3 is TGTGCCAGCAGTTACTACGGGAGGGAATCCTACGAGCAGTACTTC. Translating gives CASSYYGRESYEQYF.